The present TCR beta chain was sequenced within a study of blood T cell repertoires in COVID-19. Germline V CDR1 and CDR2: MNHEY, SVGAGI. The V end lost 7 bases, the J end lost 6 bases, and 15 bases lay between the germline ends. The CDR3 has 13 amino acids. This table comes from immunoSEQ multiplex PCR, and its TCRdb copy is limited to in-frame clones, with some not included. The table lists about 140,000 clones, about 88% of them singletons. V usage is TRBV6-5 and J usage is TRBJ1-1, with D unresolved. This clonotype was sampled from a human donor with acute or convalescent COVID-19. The donor label of this sample is uncertain. Sequences were obtained from peripheral blood. The CDR3 DNA reads as TGTGCCAGCAACTTTTATTCGGGTGCTGAAGCTTTCTTT. It encodes CASNFYSGAEAFF.